This T cell receptor (beta chain) is from a study of T-cell reconstitution after alpha-beta-depleted transplantation in children. This clonotype was counted once. The library targeted TCRbeta and was prepared with unique molecular identifiers. TCRdb reprocessed the PCR reads with MiXCR, giving one entry per CDR3 protein. Of some 200,000 distinct CDR3 sequences detected, more than 12% appear once; the ten largest clones hold about 12%. The germline CDR1 and CDR2 sequences are SGHNT and YYREEE (reference sequence). CDR3 length: 16 residues. Trimming left V 1 base short and J 0 bases short, with 8 bases between.

Material: PBMCs from the stem cell graft donor, obtained from the stem cell graft. This chain links TRBV5-4 with TRBJ2-6; D remains unclear. This TCR came from a human donor who donated a stem cell graft to a child with acute lymphoblastic leukemia. CDR3 DNA sequence: TGTGCCAGCAGCTTGTACGGTGTCTCTGGGGCCAACGTCCTGACTTTC. It codes for CASSLYGVSGANVLTF.